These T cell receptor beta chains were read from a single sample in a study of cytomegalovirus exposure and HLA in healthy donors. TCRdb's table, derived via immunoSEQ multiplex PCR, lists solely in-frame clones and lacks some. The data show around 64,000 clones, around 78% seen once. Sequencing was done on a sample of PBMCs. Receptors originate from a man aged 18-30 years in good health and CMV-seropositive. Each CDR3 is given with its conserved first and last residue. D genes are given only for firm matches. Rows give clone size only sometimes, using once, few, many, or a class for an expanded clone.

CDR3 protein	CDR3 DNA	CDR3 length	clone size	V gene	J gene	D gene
CASRGEFYEQYF	TGTGCCAGCAGGGGAGAGTTCTACGAGCAGTACTTC	12	-	TRBV2	TRBJ2-7	-
CASGPPSGREQYF	TGTGCTAGTGGTCCCCCCTCCGGGAGAGAGCAGTACTTC	13	-	TRBV12-5	TRBJ2-7	-
CSVEGTSGRTTYNEQFF	TGCAGCGTTGAGGGGACTAGCGGGAGGACGACCTACAATGAGCAGTTCTTC	17	-	TRBV29-1	TRBJ2-1	TRBD2
CASSQGGGALNEKLFF	TGCGCCAGCAGCCAAGGAGGCGGGGCCTTAAATGAAAAACTGTTTTTT	16	few	TRBV4-1	TRBJ1-4	-
CASSRDYTYNEQFF	TGTGCCAGCAGCCGGGACTATACCTACAATGAGCAGTTCTTC	14	-	TRBV7-2	TRBJ2-1	TRBD2
CASSLGAGEGNEQFF	TGCGCCAGCAGCTTGGGCGCGGGAGAAGGTAATGAGCAGTTCTTC	15	-	TRBV5-1	TRBJ2-1	TRBD2
CASSSPQGGNQPQHF	TGTGCCAGCAGCTCACCCCAGGGGGGCAATCAGCCCCAGCATTTT	15	few	TRBV28	TRBJ1-5	TRBD1
CASMPSGNTGELFF	TGTGCCAGCATGCCTAGCGGAAACACCGGGGAGCTGTTTTTT	14	-	TRBV6-1	TRBJ2-2	TRBD2
CASNRDSPNYGYTF	TGCGCCAGCAACAGGGACAGCCCAAACTATGGCTACACCTTC	14	-	TRBV10-2	TRBJ1-2	TRBD1
CASRTGGGSLDSPLHF	TGTGCCTCTAGGACAGGGGGCGGATCTCTTGATTCACCCCTCCACTTT	16	-	TRBV10-3	TRBJ1-6	TRBD1
CASSPDRYGYTF	TGTGCCAGCAGTCCAGATCGCTATGGCTACACCTTC	12	once	TRBV6-5	TRBJ1-2	-
CASSNRGKIYEQYF	TGTGCCAGCAGCAACAGGGGTAAGATCTACGAGCAGTACTTC	14	-	TRBV11-3	TRBJ2-7	TRBD1
CASSVPATGSANEQFF	TGTGCCAGCAGTGTCCCCGCGACAGGGTCGGCCAATGAGCAGTTCTTC	16	-	TRBV25-1	TRBJ2-1	TRBD1
CASNPGAEETQYF	TGTGCCAGCAACCCCGGAGCGGAAGAGACCCAGTACTTC	13	-	TRBV6-5	TRBJ2-5	-
CASTRGLAGRGETQYF	TGTGCCAGCACGCGGGGACTAGCGGGACGGGGGGAGACCCAGTACTTC	16	-	TRBV2	TRBJ2-5	TRBD2
CASSSLSGEQFF	TGCGCCAGCAGCTCCTTATCAGGGGAGCAGTTCTTC	12	-	TRBV4-1	TRBJ2-1	-
CASSETGQIFEQYF	TGTGCCAGCAGTGAGACAGGGCAAATCTTCGAGCAGTACTTC	14	-	TRBV6-1	TRBJ2-7	TRBD1
CASSRTGLSTDTQYF	TGTGCCAGCAGCCGCACTGGACTGTCCACAGATACGCAGTATTTT	15	-	TRBV7-9	TRBJ2-3	-
CASSPLTSGRGVSEQYF	TGCGCCAGCAGCCCCCTGACTAGCGGGAGAGGGGTAAGCGAGCAGTACTTC	17	-	TRBV4-1	TRBJ2-7	TRBD2
CAWSVTADQPQHF	TGTGCCTGGAGTGTCACTGCGGATCAGCCCCAGCATTTT	13	-	TRBV30	TRBJ1-5	-
CASTLYEQYF	TGTGCCAGCACCCTCTACGAGCAGTACTTC	10	-	TRBV5-8	TRBJ2-7	-
CAWETGGATEAFF	TGTGCCTGGGAGACAGGGGGGGCCACTGAAGCTTTCTTT	13	-	TRBV30	TRBJ1-1	TRBD1
CASSLEGPRGAFF	TGTGCCAGCAGCTTAGAGGGGCCCAGGGGAGCTTTCTTT	13	-	TRBV7-9	TRBJ1-1	-
CASSKREGLWDEQFF	TGTGCCAGCAGCAAACGGGAGGGCCTCTGGGATGAGCAGTTCTTC	15	-	TRBV11-3	TRBJ2-1	TRBD2
CAWSVLAKNIQYF	TGTGCCTGGAGTGTACTAGCCAAAAACATTCAGTACTTC	13	-	TRBV30	TRBJ2-4	-
CASSLAPGQGPGNTIYF	TGCGCCAGCAGCTTGGCCCCTGGACAGGGGCCTGGAAACACCATATATTTT	17	-	TRBV5-1	TRBJ1-3	TRBD1
CASSLLEGVANYGYTF	TGCGCCAGCAGCCTCCTAGAGGGGGTAGCTAACTATGGCTACACCTTC	16	-	TRBV4-1	TRBJ1-2	-
CASSTQHLRGTGHTEAFF	TGTGCCAGCAGCACTCAACATCTGCGAGGGACAGGCCACACTGAAGCTTTCTTT	18	-	TRBV28	TRBJ1-1	TRBD1
CASSLDGGYEQYF	TGTGCCAGCAGCCTGGACGGAGGGTACGAGCAGTACTTC	13	-	TRBV11-2	TRBJ2-7	-
CAWSVRGQGNTIYF	TGTGCCTGGAGTGTTAGGGGACAGGGAAACACCATATATTTT	14	-	TRBV30	TRBJ1-3	TRBD1
CASSLGLAGAYNEQFF	TGTGCCAGCAGCTTGGGACTAGCGGGGGCCTACAATGAGCAGTTCTTC	16	-	TRBV5-4	TRBJ2-1	TRBD2
CASSAQDSYSYNEQFF	TGTGCCAGCAGTGCCCAGGACAGTTACTCCTACAATGAGCAGTTCTTC	16	-	TRBV6-4	TRBJ2-1	-